Following are 14 T cell receptor beta chains from one sample sequenced in a study of blood T cell repertoires in COVID-19. Clones were sequenced by immunoSEQ multiplex PCR, and TCRdb holds only the in-frame ones, with some missing. The sample records hundreds of thousands of clones, 82% being singletons. Sequences were obtained from peripheral blood. All receptors come from a woman older than 75 with active or convalescent COVID-19.

The V call is TRBV7-9, the J call TRBJ1-1, with D maybe TRBD1 (6 bases). CDR3 size: 16 residues. The germline gives CDR1 SEHNR, CDR2 FQNEAQ (reference sequence). Trimming stripped 5 bases from V and 5 bases from J, with 21 bases between. The DNA of the CDR3 is TGTGCCAGCAGCCTACCGCCCGGGGGGCTGAGGACTGAAGCTTTCTTT. This encodes CASSLPPGGLRTEAFF.

The chain joins TRBV24-1 to TRBJ2-2, with 8 bases identical to TRBD1. The germline V gene encodes CDR1 KGHDR and CDR2 SFDVKD. This CDR3 region has 14 residues. V shed 7 bases, J shed 4 bases, and the junction held 4 bases outside the gene matches. The CDR3 reads CATSGQGFTGELFF. The CDR3 bases are TGTGCCACCAGCGGACAGGGATTCACCGGGGAGCTGTTTTTT.

V usage is TRBV28 and J usage is TRBJ1-5; 9 nucleotides align to TRBD1. This CDR3 is built from 20 residues. V was pared by 3 bases and J by 2 bases, with 17 bases of the junction left unmatched. CDR1 is MDHEN and CDR2 is SYDVKM in the germline V gene. DNA of the CDR3: TGTGCCAGCAGTTTGTGGACCGGGACAGGGACCTCGTGGGGCAATCAGCCCCAGCATTTT. It specifies CASSLWTGTGTSWGNQPQHF.

The CDR3 region is CASSLVRVAGANVLTF. CDR3 nucleotide sequence: TGTGCCAGCAGCTTAGTCAGGGTGGCAGGGGCCAACGTCCTGACTTTC. The genes are TRBV7-9 and TRBJ2-6; D might be TRBD1 (5 bases). Germline assignment: CDR1 SEHNR and CDR2 FQNEAQ (reference sequence). This CDR3 is built from 16 residues. V was pared by 1 base and J by 4 bases, with 11 bases between.

This chain uses TRBV18 with TRBJ2-1; 11 positions agree with TRBD2. In germline, CDR1 is KGHSH, CDR2 LQKENI. V shed 6 bases and J 4 bases; nucleotides not matched to a gene: 8. The length of the CDR3 is 16 residues. The CDR3 region is CASSPRLAGSYNEQFF. The CDR3 coding sequence is TGTGCCAGCTCTCCAAGACTAGCGGGGTCATACAATGAGCAGTTCTTC.

This chain connects TRBV19 to TRBJ2-7, with 8 bases matching TRBD1. This CDR3 region has 13 residues. Germline V CDR1 and CDR2: LNHDA, SQIVND (reference sequence). With 2 bases clipped from V and 3 bases from J, the junction kept 0 bases outside the gene matches. The CDR3 DNA reads as TGTGCCAGTAGTATAACAGGGGGCTACGAGCAGTACTTC. Amino acids: CASSITGGYEQYF. The whole variable domain, filled in from reference TRBV19 and TRBJ2-7, reads DGGITQSPKYLFRKEGQNVTLSCEQNLNHDAMYWYRQDPGQGLRLIYYSQIVNDFQKGDIAEGYSVSREKKESFPLTVTSAQKNPTAFYLCASSITGGYEQYFGPGTRLTVT.

This sequence joins TRBV11-3 and TRBJ2-3; TRBD2 is a possible D gene (6 bases). Trimming removed 5 bases at V and 1 base at J, with 16 bases between. The CDR3 consists of 16 residues. CDR1 is SGHNT, CDR2 YENEEA, per germline. The CDR3 coding sequence is TGTGCCAGCAGCCGAGGTGGCGGGGACCGCACAGATACGCAGTATTTT. Translating gives CASSRGGGDRTDTQYF. Full variable domain (rest looked up from reference TRBV11-3 and TRBJ2-3): EAGVVQSPRYKIIEKKQPVAFWCNPISGHNTLYWYLQNLGQGPELLIRYENEEAVDDSQLPKDRFSAERLKGVDSTLKIQPAELGDSAVYLCASSRGGGDRTDTQYFGPGTRLTVL.

This chain connects TRBV19 to TRBJ2-3; 12 nucleotides line up with TRBD2. This CDR3 is built from 15 residues. V shed 7 bases, J shed 4 bases, and the junction held 6 bases outside the gene matches. Germline assignment: CDR1 LNHDA and CDR2 SQIVND (reference sequence). The CDR3 bases are TGTGCCAGTAAGGAGACTAGCGGGAGTGCAGATACGCAGTATTTT. Its protein product is CASKETSGSADTQYF.

V is TRBV5-4 and J is TRBJ1-1; D uncertain. V was pared by 4 bases and J by 3 bases, with 22 bases between. CDR1 SGHNT and CDR2 YYREEE come from the germline V gene (reference sequence). CDR3 length: 17 amino acids. CDR3 sequence: CASSPAWAVNLDTEAFF. The CDR3 coding sequence is TGTGCCAGCAGCCCGGCGTGGGCAGTAAACCTGGACACTGAAGCTTTCTTT.

This clone was observed a few times. The chain links TRBV7-9 to TRBJ2-7; 10 bases agree with TRBD1. From germline, CDR1 is SEHNR and CDR2 FQNEAQ (reference sequence). With 5 bases clipped from V and 3 bases from J, the junction kept 13 bases outside the gene matches. This CDR3 has 17 amino acids. The CDR3 sequence is CASSPPGTGARFYEQYF. The CDR3 bases are TGTGCCAGCAGCCCACCCGGGACAGGGGCCAGATTCTACGAGCAGTACTTC.

This chain connects TRBV5-6 to TRBJ2-5; D uncertain. Germline V gene lookup returns CDR1 SGHDT and CDR2 YYEEEE. V lost 1 base to trimming and J lost 2 bases, with 6 bases between them. This CDR3 contains 13 residues. This chain's CDR3 is CASSLPFQETQYF. The CDR3, as DNA: TGTGCCAGCAGCTTGCCCTTTCAAGAGACCCAGTACTTC.

V gene TRBV6-5 combines with J gene TRBJ2-5; 7 bases line up with TRBD1. J lost 2 bases, V lost 7 bases, and 7 bases had no gene match. Per the germline V gene, CDR1 is MNHEY and CDR2 is SVGAGI. The CDR3 spans 14 residues. The CDR3 region is CASNRDRTQETQYF. In DNA, the CDR3 is TGTGCCAGCAATCGGGACAGAACACAAGAGACCCAGTACTTC.

This clone was seen only once. This chain links TRBV27 with TRBJ2-7, with 8 bases matching TRBD2. Germline V CDR1 and CDR2: MNHEY, SMNVEV (reference sequence). Trimming cost V 6 bases and J 4 bases; bases outside gene matches: 5. The CDR3 loop spans 13 amino acids. CDR3 in DNA: TGTGCCAGCAGATTGAGCGGGAGTTACGAGCAGTACTTC. This translates into CASRLSGSYEQYF.

The chain joins TRBV18 to TRBJ2-1; D is uncertain. The V gene lost 3 bases and the J gene lost 1 base, with 7 bases spanning the gap. There are 14 residues in the CDR3. Germline V gene data show CDR1 as KGHSH and CDR2 as LQKENI. The CDR3 sequence: CASSPPVSYNEQFF. CDR3 nucleotide sequence: TGTGCCAGCTCACCCCCAGTATCCTACAATGAGCAGTTCTTC. The variable domain in full, with the rest retrieved from reference TRBV18 and TRBJ2-1, is NAGVMQNPRHLVRRRGQEARLRCSPMKGHSHVYWYRQLPEEGLKFMVYLQKENIIDESGMPKERFSAEFPKEGPSILRIQQVVRGDSAAYFCASSPPVSYNEQFFGPGTRLTVL.